These 29 T cell receptor beta chains share one sample of origin, sequenced in a study of T cells in Graves' hyperthyroidism and ophthalmopathy. Researchers amplified the TCR beta CDR3 regions from RNA transcripts. A first-round RT-PCR of the TCR CDR3 used the HTBI primer set. TCRdb used MiXCR to reprocess the multiplex PCR reads, holding one entry per CDR3 protein. The repertoire holds some 600,000 distinct CDR3 sequences, with about 15% as singletons. Specimen: blood. These receptors originate from a woman under 40 with Graves' hyperthyroidism that later progressed to Graves' ophthalmopathy.

This clonotype was found many times. This chain joins TRBV28 and TRBJ1-2; a possible D gene is TRBD1 (5 bases). CDR1 MDHEN and CDR2 SYDVKM come from the germline V gene. The CDR3 loop spans 16 amino acids. Trimming pared 3 bases from V and 2 bases from J, leaving 16 bases between. Written as DNA, the CDR3 is TGTGCCAGCAGTTTGTGGAAGGGGATTGCGAACTATGGCTACACCTTC. Amino acid sequence: CASSLWKGIANYGYTF.

This clonotype was counted only a few times. This chain links TRBV7-9 with TRBJ1-4; the match to TRBD1 covers 7 bases. CDR3 length: 16 residues. Germline assignment: CDR1 SEHNR and CDR2 FQNEAQ (reference sequence). With V trimmed by 1 base and J by 6 bases, 8 bases remained unmatched. The CDR3 loop reads CASSLGQGDSYEKLFF. The DNA of the CDR3 is TGTGCCAGCAGCTTAGGGCAGGGGGATTCGTATGAAAAACTGTTTTTT.

This clonotype was recorded at least ten times. The chain combines TRBV19 with TRBJ1-1; D is unresolved. Looked up from germline, CDR1 is LNHDA and CDR2 is SQIVND (reference sequence). Trimming pared 2 bases from V and 11 bases from J, leaving 12 bases between. There are 12 residues in the CDR3. The CDR3 loop reads CASSIRVGPAFF. Here the CDR3 DNA reads TGTGCCAGTAGTATAAGGGTAGGGCCGGCTTTCTTT.

V and J are TRBV6-1 and TRBJ2-3; TRBD1 agrees at 9 bases. V lost 7 bases and J lost 1; bases outside the gene matches: 6. From germline, CDR1 is MNHNS and CDR2 SASEGT. This CDR3 has 15 residues. The CDR3 DNA reads TGTGCCAGCAATCTACAGGGGGCTGGCACAGATACGCAGTATTTT. This gives the protein CASNLQGAGTDTQYF.

This clonotype came up many times. This chain uses TRBV15 with TRBJ2-1, with TRBD2 matching over 9 bases. The CDR3 spans 17 residues. CDR1 and CDR2 (germline): LNHNV, YYDKDF (reference sequence). Losses at the gene ends were 1 base for V and 6 bases for J; bases not matched to a gene: 10. CDR3 bases: TGTGCCACCAGCAGAGTGAAACTAGCGGGCTTCCCCAATGAGCAGTTCTTC. The encoded protein is CATSRVKLAGFPNEQFF.

This clonotype was recorded many times. The junction departs from the called germline gene at one end, perhaps through a read error. This chain joins TRBV7-7 and TRBJ2-1; 8 bases line up with TRBD2. CDR1 SSHAT and CDR2 FNYEAQ come from the germline V gene (reference sequence). The CDR3 length is 16 residues. The CDR3 loop is CASSLAGPAGVNEQFF. CDR3 sequence (DNA): TGTGCTAGCAGCTTAGCCGGTCCAGCGGGAGTCAATGAGCAGTTCTTC.

This clonotype showed up many times. The chain employs TRBV20-1 and TRBJ2-1; D is undetermined. Germline V gives CDR1 DFQATT, CDR2 SNEGSKA (reference sequence). The length of the CDR3 is 13 residues. Between the trimmed V and J ends, which lost 3 bases and 7 bases, there was a span of 13 bases. This chain's CDR3 is CSASTSPGNEQFF. In DNA, the CDR3 is TGCAGTGCTAGCACCTCCCCCGGGAATGAGCAGTTCTTC.

This clonotype was seen a few times. A much larger clone is a single base away; this may be a read error. The chain combines TRBV14 with TRBJ1-2; D unclear. The CDR3 consists of 13 residues. Trimming took 0 bases from V and 6 from J, leaving 8 bases between them. Germline loops: CDR1 SGHDN, CDR2 FVKESK. CDR3 in DNA: TGTGCCAGCAGCCAAGAAAGGATTCATGGCTACACCTTC. Protein: CASSQERIHGYTF.

This clonotype was counted only a few times. CDR3 coding DNA: TGCAGTGCGGGGACAGGGGAAGAGACCCAGTACTTC. Translating it yields CSAGTGEETQYF. This rearrangement joins TRBV20-1 to TRBJ2-5; 10 nucleotides agree with TRBD1. The CDR3 sequence is 12 residues long. Germline CDR1 and CDR2: DFQATT and SNEGSKA (reference sequence). Germline trimming cut 6 bases from V and 3 bases from J; bases unmatched to any gene: 1.

As for this clonotype: The junction differs from germline at one of its ends, possibly a read error. The chain links TRBV20-1 to TRBJ2-1; D might be TRBD1 (6 bases). The V gene's germline CDR1 is DFQATT and CDR2 SNEGSKA (reference sequence). The CDR3 has 13 residues. Written as DNA, the CDR3 is TGCACTGCTAGGGGGAGATCCTACAATGAGCAGTTGTTC. Protein product: CTARGRSYNEQLF.

This clonotype was seen ten or more times. Written as DNA, the CDR3 is TGCAGTGCTGCGCTAGCGGGAGGGCCCGACAATGAGCAGTTCTTC. Its translation: CSAALAGGPDNEQFF. This sequence joins TRBV20-1 and TRBJ2-1; TRBD2 matches at 12 bases. With V trimmed by 5 bases and J by 5 bases, 7 bases remained unmatched. The germline V gene has CDR1 DFQATT and CDR2 SNEGSKA (reference sequence). The CDR3 has 15 amino acids.

The table lists this clonotype with many counts. The rearrangement uses TRBV28 and TRBJ2-7; D is perhaps TRBD1 (8 bases). The germline gives CDR1 MDHEN, CDR2 SYDVKM. This CDR3 region has 15 residues. V lost 5 bases to trimming and J lost 6 bases, with 20 bases between them. Here the CDR3 DNA reads TGTGCCAGCAGTAGGGGGGGGCAGGGGGCTTTCGAGCAGTACTTC. Residues: CASSRGGQGAFEQYF. Combining the CDR3 with reference TRBV28 and TRBJ2-7 gives the whole variable domain DVKVTQSSRYLVKRTGEKVFLECVQDMDHENMFWYRQDPGLGLRLIYFSYDVKMKEKGDIPEGYSVSREKKERFSLILESASTNQTSMYLCASSRGGQGAFEQYFGPGTRLTVT.

This clonotype occurred a few times. The chain joins TRBV6-1 to TRBJ2-7; D ambiguous. Germline loops: CDR1 MNHNS, CDR2 SASEGT. The CDR3 consists of 11 residues. Trimming removed 5 bases at V and 9 bases at J, with 11 bases between. The CDR3 bases are TGTGCCAGCAGTCTGTTCCTCGGGCAGTACTTC. It specifies CASSLFLGQYF.

V usage is TRBV11-2 and J usage is TRBJ2-3; D unresolved. The CDR3 is 14 amino acids. V gave up 0 bases and J gave up 5 bases, with 9 bases separating them. The germline gives CDR1 SGHAT, CDR2 FQNNGV. The CDR3 spells CASSLDLGVDTQYF. Written as DNA, the CDR3 is TGTGCCAGCAGCTTAGATCTGGGCGTAGATACGCAGTATTTT.

This chain links TRBV18 with TRBJ2-1; 10 nucleotides agree with TRBD1. V shed 0 bases and J 7 bases; nucleotides not matched to a gene: 3. This CDR3 is built from 15 residues. Germline CDR1 KGHSH, CDR2 LQKENI. Here the CDR3 DNA reads TGTGCCAGCTCACCACCGACAGGGGGCATAAATGAGCAGTTCTTC. Protein sequence: CASSPPTGGINEQFF.

Of note for this clonotype: One base away lies a much larger clone, so this may be a sequencing read error. The conserved closing phenylalanine or tryptophan is absent in this CDR3, likely reflecting a read error. The V and J genes are TRBV30 and TRBJ2-1; 8 bases agree with TRBD1. CDR3 size: 15 residues. V dropped 1 base and J dropped 9; count of bases not matched to a gene: 11. Germline assignment: CDR1 GTSNPN and CDR2 SVGIG (reference sequence). The CDR3 DNA reads TGTGCCTGGAGTGAGGGACAGGTGGGGGGAGGTGAGCAGTTCTCC. Amino acid sequence: CAWSEGQVGGGEQFS.

A remark on this clonotype: One base away lies a much larger clone, so this may be a sequencing read error. The chain employs TRBV20-1 and TRBJ2-7, with D possibly being TRBD2 (6 bases). The CDR3 totals 12 residues. Germline CDR1 and CDR2: DFQATT and SNEGSKA (reference sequence). V was cut by 4 bases and J by 8 bases, with 15 bases left in between. DNA of the CDR3: TGCAGTGCTATAGGAGCGGGCAAGAAGCAGTACTTC. This encodes CSAIGAGKKQYF.

This clonotype was picked up many times. This chain connects TRBV10-3 to TRBJ2-7; 11 nucleotides match TRBD1. V gave up 10 bases and J gave up 4 bases; unmatched junction bases: 9. The CDR3 covers 14 residues. Germline values: CDR1 ENHRY, CDR2 SYGVKD. CDR3 region: CATTPGDRGYEQYF. CDR3 coding DNA: TGTGCCACCACCCCGGGGGACAGGGGGTACGAGCAGTACTTC.

This clonotype was recorded a few times. DNA for the CDR3: TGTGCCAGCAGTTTTACACATAGGACATATCTTGGCTACACCTTC. Protein product: CASSFTHRTYLGYTF. The chain joins TRBV6-5 to TRBJ1-2; TRBD1 might be the D (5 bases). The V and J ends lost 4 bases and 7 bases respectively, with 19 bases between them. The germline gives CDR1 MNHEY, CDR2 SVGAGI. The CDR3 is 15 amino acids.

Ten or more counts support this clonotype. The rearrangement joins TRBV15 to TRBJ1-5; 7 bases are shared with TRBD1. V dropped 3 bases and J dropped 5; count of bases not matched to a gene: 4. Germline CDR1 LNHNV, CDR2 YYDKDF (reference sequence). The CDR3 is 14 amino acids. For the CDR3, the DNA is TGTGCCACCAGCAGGACAGGGAGTTATCAGCCCCAGCATTTT. Translated: CATSRTGSYQPQHF.

The J gene is TRBJ1-5, the V gene TRBV6-5; D perhaps matches TRBD1 (5 bases). Germline-derived CDR1 and CDR2 are MNHEY and SVGAGI. V dropped 2 bases and J dropped 1 base, with 18 bases sitting between them. The CDR3 extends over 18 amino acids. The CDR3: CASSYLGARDGSNQPQHF. Here the CDR3 DNA reads TGTGCCAGCAGTTACCTTGGCGCCCGGGACGGAAGCAATCAGCCCCAGCATTTT.

In its sample, this clonotype was seen a few times. The DNA for the CDR3 is TGTGCCTGGAGATTGACCGGGGAGCTGTTTTTT. Protein product: CAWRLTGELFF. The V call is TRBV30, the J call TRBJ2-2; no reliable D call. The CDR3 length is 11 residues. V was cut by 3 bases and J by 5 bases, with 4 bases left in between. Germline V gives CDR1 GTSNPN, CDR2 SVGIG (reference sequence).

This clonotype showed up many times. The J gene is TRBJ2-4, the V gene TRBV29-1, with D possibly being TRBD1 (8 bases). CDR1 SQVTM and CDR2 ANQGSEA come from the germline V gene. There are 14 residues in the CDR3. Trimming took off 6 bases at V and 2 bases at J, with 14 bases between the two ends. This CDR3 is CSVRTGTTKNIQYF. Written as DNA, the CDR3 is TGCAGCGTGAGGACAGGGACTACCAAAAACATTCAGTACTTC.

This clonotype was seen a handful of times. CDR3 sequence (DNA): TGTGCCAGCAGCTTAGTAATGGGGGTAAAGACTGAAGCTTTCTTT. Amino acid sequence: CASSLVMGVKTEAFF. The V gene is TRBV7-2, the J gene TRBJ1-1; D is possibly TRBD1 (5 bases). Germline V gene sequence: CDR1 SGHTA, CDR2 FQGNSA. The CDR3 runs 15 residues. V gave up 1 base and J gave up 5 bases, with 14 bases separating them.

The sample holds many counts of this clonotype. The chain combines TRBV2 with TRBJ2-7, with D unresolved. V was clipped by 6 bases and J by 4 bases, with 7 bases between them. The CDR3 is 11 amino acids. The germline V gene has CDR1 SNHLY and CDR2 FYNNEI. CDR3 sequence: CASSVGYEQYF. In nucleotides, the CDR3 is TGTGCCAGCAGCGTAGGATACGAGCAGTACTTC.

This clonotype was seen more than once but under ten times. The chain couples TRBV15 to TRBJ2-7; D might be TRBD2 (6 bases). CDR1 is LNHNV and CDR2 is YYDKDF in the germline V gene (reference sequence). The CDR3 contains 16 residues. V lost 1 base and J 3 bases, leaving 16 bases between the germline ends. CDR3 amino acids: CATSRGLAEPVYEQYF. DNA of the CDR3: TGTGCCACCAGCAGAGGTTTAGCGGAACCCGTCTACGAGCAGTACTTC.

This clonotype was counted a few times. The chain employs TRBV29-1 and TRBJ2-2; D perhaps matches TRBD2 (7 bases). The ends were cut back, 5 bases at V and 1 base at J, with 8 bases in the middle. CDR3 size: 13 residues. The germline CDR1 and CDR2 sequences are SQVTM and ANQGSEA. CDR3 amino acids: CSVRGGNTGELFF. CDR3 DNA: TGCAGCGTTAGGGGGGGGAACACCGGGGAGCTGTTTTTT.

With regard to this clonotype: This may be a read error: a much more frequent sequence differs by one nucleotide. This rearrangement joins TRBV19 to TRBJ1-2; D possibly corresponds to TRBD1 (5 bases). CDR1 and CDR2 (germline): LNHDA, SQIVND (reference sequence). The CDR3 length is 14 residues. CDR3 in amino acids: CVSSITRDNYGYTF. The CDR3 DNA sequence: TGTGTCAGTAGTATAACCCGGGACAACTATGGCTACACCTTC.

This clonotype was detected a few times. The V call is TRBV5-6, the J call TRBJ2-2; possible D gene TRBD2, 6 bases. The CDR3 totals 16 residues. CDR1 SGHDT and CDR2 YYEEEE come from the germline V gene. Trimming pared 2 bases from V and 4 bases from J, leaving 15 bases between. The CDR3 reads CASSFERVERTGELFF. The CDR3 coding sequence is TGTGCCAGCAGCTTTGAGCGGGTGGAACGCACCGGGGAGCTGTTTTTT.